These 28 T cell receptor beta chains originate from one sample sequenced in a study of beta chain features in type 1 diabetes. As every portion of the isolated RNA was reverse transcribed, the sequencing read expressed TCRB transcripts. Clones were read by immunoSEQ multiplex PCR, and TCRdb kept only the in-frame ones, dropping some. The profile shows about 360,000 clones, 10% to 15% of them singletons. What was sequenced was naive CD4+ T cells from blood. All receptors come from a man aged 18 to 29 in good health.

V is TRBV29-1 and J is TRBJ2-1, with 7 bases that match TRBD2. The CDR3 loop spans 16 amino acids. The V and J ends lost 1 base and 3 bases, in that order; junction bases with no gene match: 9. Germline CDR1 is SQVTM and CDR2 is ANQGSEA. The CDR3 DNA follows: TGCAGCGTTGAAGCTCCCGCTAGCGGAATCTACAATGAGCAGTTCTTC. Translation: CSVEAPASGIYNEQFF.

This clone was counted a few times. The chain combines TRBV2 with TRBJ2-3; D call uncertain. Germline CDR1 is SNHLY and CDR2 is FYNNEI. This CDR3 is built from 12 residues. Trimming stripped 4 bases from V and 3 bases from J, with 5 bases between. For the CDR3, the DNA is TGTGCCAGCAGTGGAGAGACAGATACGCAGTATTTT. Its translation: CASSGETDTQYF.

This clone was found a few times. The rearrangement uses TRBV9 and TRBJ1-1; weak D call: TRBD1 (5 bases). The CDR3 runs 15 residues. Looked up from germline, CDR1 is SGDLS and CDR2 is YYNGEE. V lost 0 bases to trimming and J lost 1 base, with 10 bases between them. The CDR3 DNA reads TGTGCCAGCAGCGTAGGGGGGGGAGCGAACACTGAAGCTTTCTTT. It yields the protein CASSVGGGANTEAFF.

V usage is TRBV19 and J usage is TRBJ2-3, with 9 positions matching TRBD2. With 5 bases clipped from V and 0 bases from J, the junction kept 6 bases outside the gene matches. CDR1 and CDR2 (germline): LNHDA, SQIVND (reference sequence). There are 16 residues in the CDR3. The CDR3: CASSPIAGVSTDTQYF. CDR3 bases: TGTGCCAGTAGTCCTATAGCGGGGGTGAGCACAGATACGCAGTATTTT. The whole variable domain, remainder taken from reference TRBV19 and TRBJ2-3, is DGGITQSPKYLFRKEGQNVTLSCEQNLNHDAMYWYRQDPGQGLRLIYYSQIVNDFQKGDIAEGYSVSREKKESFPLTVTSAQKNPTAFYLCASSPIAGVSTDTQYFGPGTRLTVL.

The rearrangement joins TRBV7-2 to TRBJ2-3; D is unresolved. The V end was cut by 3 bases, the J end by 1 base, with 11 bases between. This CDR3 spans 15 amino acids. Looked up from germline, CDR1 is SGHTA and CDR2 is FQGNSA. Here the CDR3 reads CASSFLVLGTDTQYF. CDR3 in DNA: TGTGCCAGCAGCTTCTTGGTTTTAGGCACAGATACGCAGTATTTT.

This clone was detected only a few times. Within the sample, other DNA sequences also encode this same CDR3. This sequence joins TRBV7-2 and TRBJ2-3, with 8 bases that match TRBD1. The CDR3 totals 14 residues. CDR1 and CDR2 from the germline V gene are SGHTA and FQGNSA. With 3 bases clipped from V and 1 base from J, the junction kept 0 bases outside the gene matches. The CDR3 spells CASSLDRGTDTQYF. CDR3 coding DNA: TGTGCCAGCAGCTTGGACAGGGGCACAGATACGCAGTATTTT.

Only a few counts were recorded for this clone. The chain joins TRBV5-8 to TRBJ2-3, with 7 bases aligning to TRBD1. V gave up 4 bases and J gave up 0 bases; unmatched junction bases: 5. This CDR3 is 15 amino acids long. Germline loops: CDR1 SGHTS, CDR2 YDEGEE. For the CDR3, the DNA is TGTGCCAGCAGCGCCGGACAGGCTAGCACAGATACGCAGTATTTT. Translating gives CASSAGQASTDTQYF.

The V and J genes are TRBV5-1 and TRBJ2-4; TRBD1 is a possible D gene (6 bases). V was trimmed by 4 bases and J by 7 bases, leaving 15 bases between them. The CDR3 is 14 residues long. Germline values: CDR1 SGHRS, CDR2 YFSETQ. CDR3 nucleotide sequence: TGCGCCAGCAGCAAACAGGGTAGCGAGAACATTCAGTACTTC. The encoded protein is CASSKQGSENIQYF.

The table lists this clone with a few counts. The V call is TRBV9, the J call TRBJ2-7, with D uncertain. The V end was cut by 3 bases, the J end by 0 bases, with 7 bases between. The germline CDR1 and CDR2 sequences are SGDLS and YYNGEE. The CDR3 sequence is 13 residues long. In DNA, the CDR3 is TGTGCCAGCAGCGCCGGGTTCTCCTACGAGCAGTACTTC. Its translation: CASSAGFSYEQYF. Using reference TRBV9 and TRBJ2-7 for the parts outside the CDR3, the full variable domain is DSGVTQTPKHLITATGQRVTLRCSPRSGDLSVYWYQQSLDQGLQFLIQYYNGEERAKGNILERFSAQQFPDLHSELNLSSLELGDSALYFCASSAGFSYEQYFGPGTRLTVT.

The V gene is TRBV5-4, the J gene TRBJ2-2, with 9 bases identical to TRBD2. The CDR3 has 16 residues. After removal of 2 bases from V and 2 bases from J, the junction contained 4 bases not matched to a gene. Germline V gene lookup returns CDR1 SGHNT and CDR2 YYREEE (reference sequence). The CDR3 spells CASSFPSGANTGELFF. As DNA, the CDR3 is TGTGCCAGCAGCTTCCCTAGCGGGGCTAACACCGGGGAGCTGTTTTTT.

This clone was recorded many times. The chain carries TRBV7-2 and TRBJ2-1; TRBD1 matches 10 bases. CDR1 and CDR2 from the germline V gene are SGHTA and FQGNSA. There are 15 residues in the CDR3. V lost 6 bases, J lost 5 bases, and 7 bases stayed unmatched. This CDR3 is CASRRQTGGNNEQFF. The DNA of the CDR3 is TGTGCCAGCAGGCGACAGACAGGGGGCAACAATGAGCAGTTCTTC.

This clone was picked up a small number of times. The CDR3 here is CASSFDSIYGYTF. The CDR3 nucleotides are TGTGCCAGCAGCTTCGACAGCATCTATGGCTACACCTTC. V usage is TRBV5-5 and J usage is TRBJ1-2; D possibly corresponds to TRBD1 (5 bases). The CDR3 has 13 residues. Trimming took off 2 bases at V and 4 bases at J, with 9 bases between the two ends. The germline gives CDR1 SGHKS, CDR2 YYEKEE (reference sequence).

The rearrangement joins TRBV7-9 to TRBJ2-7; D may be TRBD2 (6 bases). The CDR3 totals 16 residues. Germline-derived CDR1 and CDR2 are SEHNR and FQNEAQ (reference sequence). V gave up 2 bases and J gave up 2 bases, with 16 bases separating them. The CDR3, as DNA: TGTGCCAGCAGCTTATGGAGGGGACTCCAAACCTACGAGCAGTACTTC. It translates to CASSLWRGLQTYEQYF.

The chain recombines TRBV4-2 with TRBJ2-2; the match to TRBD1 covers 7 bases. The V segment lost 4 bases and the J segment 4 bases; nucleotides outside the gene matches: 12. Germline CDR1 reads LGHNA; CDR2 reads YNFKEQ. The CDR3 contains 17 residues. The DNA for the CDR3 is TGTGCCAGCAGCCCGAAGGCAGGGGGACGGATCACCGGGGAGCTGTTTTTT. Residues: CASSPKAGGRITGELFF.

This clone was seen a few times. Here the CDR3 reads CASSATGTPSYEQYF. Written as DNA, the CDR3 is TGTGCCAGCAGCGCGACCGGGACTCCCTCCTACGAGCAGTACTTC. V gene TRBV11-2 combines with J gene TRBJ2-7; tentatively, D is TRBD2 (6 bases). Germline assignment: CDR1 SGHAT and CDR2 FQNNGV. The CDR3 is 15 amino acids. V dropped 5 bases and J dropped 0 bases, with 14 bases sitting between them.

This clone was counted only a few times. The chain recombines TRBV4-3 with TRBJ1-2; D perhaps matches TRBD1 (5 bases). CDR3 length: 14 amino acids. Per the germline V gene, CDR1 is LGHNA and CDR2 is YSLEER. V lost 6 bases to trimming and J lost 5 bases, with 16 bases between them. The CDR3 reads CASSPPGGGYGYTF. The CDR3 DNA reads TGCGCCAGCAGTCCCCCGGGGGGAGGATATGGCTACACCTTC.

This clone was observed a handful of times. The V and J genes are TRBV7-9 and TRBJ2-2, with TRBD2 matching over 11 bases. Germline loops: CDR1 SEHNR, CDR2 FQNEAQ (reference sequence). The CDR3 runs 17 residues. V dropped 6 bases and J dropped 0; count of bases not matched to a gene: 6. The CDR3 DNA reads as TGTGCCAGCAGTACCCGGGGACTAGCGGCGAACACCGGGGAGCTGTTTTTT. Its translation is CASSTRGLAANTGELFF.

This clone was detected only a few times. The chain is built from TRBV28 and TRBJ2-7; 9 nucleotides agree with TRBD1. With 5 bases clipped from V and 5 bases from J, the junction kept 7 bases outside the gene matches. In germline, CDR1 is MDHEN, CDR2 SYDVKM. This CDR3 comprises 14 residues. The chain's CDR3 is CASSPGTGSNEQYF. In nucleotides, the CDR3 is TGTGCCAGCAGTCCCGGGACAGGGAGCAACGAGCAGTACTTC.

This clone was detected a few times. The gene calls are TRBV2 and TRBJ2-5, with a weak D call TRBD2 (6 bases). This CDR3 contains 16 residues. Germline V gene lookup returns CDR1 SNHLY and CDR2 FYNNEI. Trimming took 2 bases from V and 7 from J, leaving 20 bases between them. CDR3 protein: CASSEKGRTGEGTQYF. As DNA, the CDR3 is TGTGCCAGCAGTGAAAAGGGGAGGACTGGTGAAGGGACCCAGTACTTC. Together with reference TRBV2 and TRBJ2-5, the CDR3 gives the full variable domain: EPEVTQTPSHQVTQMGQEVILRCVPISNHLYFYWYRQILGQKVEFLVSFYNNEISEKSEIFDDQFSVERPDGSNFTLKIRSTKLEDSAMYFCASSEKGRTGEGTQYFGPGTRLLVL.

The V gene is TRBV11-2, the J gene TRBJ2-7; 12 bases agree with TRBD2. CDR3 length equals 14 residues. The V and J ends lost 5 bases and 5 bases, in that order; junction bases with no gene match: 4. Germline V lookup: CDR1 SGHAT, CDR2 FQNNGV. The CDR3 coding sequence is TGTGCCAGCAGCCTAGCGGGAGGGCCCGACGAGCAGTACTTC. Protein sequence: CASSLAGGPDEQYF.

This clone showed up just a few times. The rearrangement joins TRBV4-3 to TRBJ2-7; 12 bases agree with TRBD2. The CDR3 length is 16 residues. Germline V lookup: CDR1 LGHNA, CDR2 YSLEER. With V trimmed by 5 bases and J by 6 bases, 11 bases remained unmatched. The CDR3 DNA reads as TGCGCCAGCAGCTCAAAACGGACTAGCGGGAAATCCGAGCAGTACTTC. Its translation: CASSSKRTSGKSEQYF.

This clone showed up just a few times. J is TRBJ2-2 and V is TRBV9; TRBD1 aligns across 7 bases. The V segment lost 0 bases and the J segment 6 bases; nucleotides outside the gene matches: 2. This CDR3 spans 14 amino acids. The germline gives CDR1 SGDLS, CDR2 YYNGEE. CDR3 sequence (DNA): TGTGCCAGCAGCGTAGCGGGGACAGCCGGGGAGCTGTTTTTT. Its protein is CASSVAGTAGELFF.

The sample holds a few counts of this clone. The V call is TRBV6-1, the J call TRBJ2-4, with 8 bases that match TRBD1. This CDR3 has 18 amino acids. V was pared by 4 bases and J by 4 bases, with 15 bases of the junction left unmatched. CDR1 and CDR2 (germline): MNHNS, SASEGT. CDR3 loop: CASSAPGRQGQVKNIQYF. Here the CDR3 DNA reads TGTGCCAGCAGTGCACCGGGGAGACAGGGGCAAGTAAAAAACATTCAGTACTTC.

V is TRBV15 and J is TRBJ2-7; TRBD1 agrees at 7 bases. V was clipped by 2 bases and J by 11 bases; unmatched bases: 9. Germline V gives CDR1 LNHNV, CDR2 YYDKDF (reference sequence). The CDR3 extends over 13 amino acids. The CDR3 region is CATSRRQGSYEYF. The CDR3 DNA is TGTGCCACCAGCAGACGACAGGGATCGTACGAGTACTTC.

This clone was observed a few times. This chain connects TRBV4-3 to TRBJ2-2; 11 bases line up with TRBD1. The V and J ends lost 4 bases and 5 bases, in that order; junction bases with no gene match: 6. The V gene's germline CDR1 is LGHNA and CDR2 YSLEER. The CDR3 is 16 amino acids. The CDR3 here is CASSRTGTGGTGELFF. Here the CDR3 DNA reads TGCGCCAGCAGCCGAACCGGGACAGGGGGGACCGGGGAGCTGTTTTTT.

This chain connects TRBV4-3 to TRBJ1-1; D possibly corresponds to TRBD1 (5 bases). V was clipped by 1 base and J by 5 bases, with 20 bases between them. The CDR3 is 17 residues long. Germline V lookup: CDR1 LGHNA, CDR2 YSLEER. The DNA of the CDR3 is TGCGCCAGCAGCCAAGCAAACAGGAGGGACGTTCGGACTGAAGCTTTCTTT. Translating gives CASSQANRRDVRTEAFF.

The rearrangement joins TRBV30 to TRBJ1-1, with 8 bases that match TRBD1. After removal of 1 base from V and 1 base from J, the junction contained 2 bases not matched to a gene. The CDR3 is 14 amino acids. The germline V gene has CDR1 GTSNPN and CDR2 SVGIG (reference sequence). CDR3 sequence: CAWSGGTGNTEAFF. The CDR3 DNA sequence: TGTGCCTGGAGTGGGGGGACAGGGAACACTGAAGCTTTCTTT.

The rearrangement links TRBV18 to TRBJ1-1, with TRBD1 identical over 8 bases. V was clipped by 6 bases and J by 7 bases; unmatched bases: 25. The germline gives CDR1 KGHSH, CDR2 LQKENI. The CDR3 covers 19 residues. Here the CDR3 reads CASSPDRGALWSTPGEAFF. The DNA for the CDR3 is TGTGCCAGCTCCCCCGACAGGGGCGCCCTTTGGTCCACCCCTGGTGAAGCTTTCTTT.